Shown below are 8 T cell receptor beta chains from a single sample sequenced in a study of post-analysis software for immune sequencing data. The study, taken as a whole, reports: Five TRBV segments were significantly more frequent in patients than in controls. TRBV5-6, TRBV5-1 and TRBV20-1 were among these segments.

The TCR beta cDNA libraries contained unique molecular identifiers. TCRdb re-called the PCR reads through MiXCR, storing one row per CDR3 protein. The sample has approximately 770,000 distinct CDR3 sequences; roughly 50% are singletons. Which antigens these TCRs recognize remains unknown. The sample consisted of blood. The receptors here all came from a girl under 18 with multiple sclerosis.

The V gene is TRBV6-6, the J gene TRBJ1-2; TRBD1 matches at 7 bases. CDR3 length: 15 amino acids. Looked up from germline, CDR1 is MNHNY and CDR2 is SVGAGI (reference sequence). J gave up 5 bases and V 0 bases, and 6 bases lay outside the gene matches. CDR3 region: CASSYSDRVGYGYTF. CDR3 sequence (DNA): TGTGCCAGCAGTTACTCCGACAGGGTTGGGTATGGCTACACCTTC.

V gene TRBV10-3 combines with J gene TRBJ2-4; 7 nucleotides match TRBD2. Judging by the DNA end, TRBJ2-7 fits better; the J call may be wrong. Germline lookup yields CDR1 ENHRY and CDR2 SYGVKD. The length of the CDR3 is 18 residues. CDR3 sequence reads: CAISESIYTGGRHYEQYF. The CDR3 nucleotides are TGTGCCATCAGTGAGTCGATCTATACTGGCGGGAGACACTACGAGCAGTACTTC.

This clonotype was seen only once. The chain couples TRBV21-1 to TRBJ1-2; TRBD1 was called by the table and not checked on the DNA. TRBV21-1 is a documented pseudogene. The CDR3 has 15 amino acids. In DNA, the CDR3 is TGTGCCAGCAGCAAGATCAACGCCCACAAGGAGGGCTACACCTTC. Its protein product is CASSKINAHKEGYTF.

CDR3 bases: TGTGCCATCAGTGAGATTGGGCTAGCGGGACCCTCTGCCAAAAACATTCAGTACTTC. This translates into CAISEIGLAGPSAKNIQYF. The chain uses TRBV10-3 and TRBJ2-4; 9 nucleotides align to TRBD2. This CDR3 spans 19 amino acids. V was clipped by 2 bases and J by 1 base; unmatched bases: 12. Germline V gene lookup returns CDR1 ENHRY and CDR2 SYGVKD.

This chain uses TRBV6-2 or TRBV6-3 with TRBJ2-7, with D perhaps matching TRBD1 (5 bases). Germline V gene sequence: CDR1 MNHEY, CDR2 SVGEGT. The CDR3 has 14 residues. With 6 bases removed from V and 4 bases from J, the gap between germline ends came to 16 bases. CDR3 nucleotides: TGTGCCAGCAGCCTCCCCGACAGCGCGTACGAGCAGTACTTC. Translation gives CASSLPDSAYEQYF.

The chain recombines TRBV3-1 with TRBJ2-7, with a weak D call TRBD2 (5 bases). This CDR3 region has 13 residues. Trimming took 0 bases from V and 12 from J, leaving 15 bases between them. Germline V lookup: CDR1 LGHDT, CDR2 YNNKEL (reference sequence). The CDR3 DNA reads TGTGCCAGCAGCCAAGATCTAGCCGCTTTTACGTACTTC. This translates into CASSQDLAAFTYF.

This clonotype showed up just a few times. V and J are TRBV9 and TRBJ1-6; 7 bases match TRBD1. The CDR3 consists of 14 residues. Trimming took 1 base from V and 8 from J; bases not matched to a gene: 3. CDR1 is SGDLS, CDR2 YYNGEE, per germline. The CDR3, as DNA: TGTGCCAGCAGCGTAAGAACAGGGGATTCACCCCTCCACTTT. Amino acid sequence: CASSVRTGDSPLHF.

This chain joins TRBV20-1 and TRBJ2-3; 16 nucleotides agree with TRBD2. There are 18 residues in the CDR3. V lost 5 bases, J lost 5 bases, and 13 bases stayed unmatched. CDR1 is DFQATT, CDR2 SNEGSKA, per germline (reference sequence). The CDR3 region has the DNA TGCAGTGCTCCAGGGACTAGCGGGAGGGCCGTCCTCCGAGATACGCAGTATTTT. Its translation: CSAPGTSGRAVLRDTQYF.